The T cell receptor (beta chain) described here comes from a study of T cell responses to AZD1222 COVID-19 vaccine. Comment on this clone: Its antigen is not known.

General study findings and limits: Sampling that yielded the repertoires occurred only after the peak T cell response. CD4 TCRs associated with vaccination spanned spike, dominating at 160-218 and 743-854.

Clones were read by immunoSEQ multiplex PCR, and TCRdb kept only the in-frame ones, dropping some. The sample holds 45,000 to 65,000 clones, approximately 89% seen once. The germline CDR1 and CDR2 sequences are PRHDT and FYEKMQ (reference sequence). V was pared by 1 base and J by 2 bases, with 2 bases of the junction left unmatched. CDR3 length: 15 residues. The chain couples TRBV13 to TRBJ2-1; 7 bases fit TRBD2. This sequence was found in an adult in good health. The input for sequencing was peripheral blood, taken on day 0 of AZD1222 vaccination. CDR3 nucleotide sequence: TGTGCCAGCAGCTTAGCGGGGGGACCCTACAATGAGCAGTTCTTC. It encodes CASSLAGGPYNEQFF.